In its sample, the clone carrying this T cell receptor (beta chain) was seen a few times. These data belong to a study of human T cells and chemical hapten exposure. Study overall: Across the whole study, which lasted roughly 24 weeks, patients were given diphenylcyclopropenone on the scalp once a week. TCR yields differed between samples (mainly from small differences in pooled library volume).

In TCRdb, the RACE reads were re-called with MiXCR into one record per CDR3 protein. The table lists around 120,000 distinct CDR3 sequences, roughly 15% of them singletons, with approximately 0.89% in the top ten. Time point of the sample: patch test 1, 2 weeks after DPC sensitization. Sample treatment: therapeutic diphenylcyclopropenone sensitization with weekly scalp DPC. V was cut by 3 bases and J by 0 bases, with 11 bases left in between. Germline V gives CDR1 KGHDR, CDR2 SFDVKD. This CDR3 is 17 amino acids long. The chain uses TRBV24-1 and TRBJ1-6, with a weak D call TRBD1 (5 bases). The TCR comes from a man aged 18 to 29 with alopecia areata. Some clones in this sample may be carry-over from other donors' samples. Source: whole blood, taken in connection with sensitization to the hapten diphenylcyclopropenone (DPC). The CDR3: CATSDGGESSYNSPLHF. The CDR3 DNA is TGTGCCACCAGTGATGGGGGGGAGAGCTCCTATAATTCACCCCTCCACTTT.